A single sample is the source of the 16 T cell receptor beta chains below, sequenced in a study of somatic mutations in cytotoxic T cells in rheumatoid arthritis. Some clones are missing from TCRdb's copy, which holds only in-frame ones; the method was immunoSEQ multiplex PCR. The sample holds more than 5,500 clones, around four fifths seen once. Sequencing was carried out using CD8+ T cells sorted from blood. The receptors here all came from an adult with rheumatoid arthritis.

V is TRBV7-9 and J is TRBJ1-2; D gene ambiguous. Germline CDR1 SEHNR, CDR2 FQNEAQ (reference sequence). The CDR3 consists of 10 residues. Trimming stripped 6 bases from V and 8 bases from J, with 7 bases between. CDR3 in DNA: TGTGCCAGCAGGCGGGAAGGCTACACCTTC. Translation gives CASRREGYTF.

The chain combines TRBV9 with TRBJ1-1, with D possibly matching TRBD1 (6 bases). The CDR3 is 13 residues long. Germline V gene sequence: CDR1 SGDLS, CDR2 YYNGEE. V was pared by 6 bases and J by 4 bases, with 13 bases between. The CDR3 sequence: CASTGGGVTEAFF. The DNA of the CDR3 is TGTGCCAGCACCGGAGGGGGGGTCACTGAAGCTTTCTTT.

This clone was seen more than once but under ten times. This rearrangement joins TRBV27 to TRBJ2-2; 9 bases map to TRBD2. The V gene's germline CDR1 is MNHEY and CDR2 SMNVEV (reference sequence). V shed 0 bases, J shed 0 bases, and the junction held 2 bases outside the gene matches. The CDR3 sequence is 17 residues long. CDR3 DNA sequence: TGTGCCAGCAGTTTATCTAGCGGGGGCTCGAACACCGGGGAGCTGTTTTTT. It translates to CASSLSSGGSNTGELFF.

On this clone: Other DNA sequences of this sample code for an identical CDR3. This sequence joins TRBV9 and TRBJ2-1; a weak D match, TRBD2 (5 bases). Germline V gene lookup returns CDR1 SGDLS and CDR2 YYNGEE. Trimming pared 2 bases from V and 4 bases from J, leaving 13 bases between. This CDR3 contains 15 residues. CDR3: CASSVETGSYNEQFF. CDR3 DNA sequence: TGTGCCAGCAGCGTTGAGACGGGGAGTTACAATGAGCAGTTCTTC. The full variable domain, its missing parts supplied by reference TRBV9 and TRBJ2-1, is DSGVTQTPKHLITATGQRVTLRCSPRSGDLSVYWYQQSLDQGLQFLIQYYNGEERAKGNILERFSAQQFPDLHSELNLSSLELGDSALYFCASSVETGSYNEQFFGPGTRLTVL.

The chain employs TRBV19 and TRBJ2-5; D is unclear. The CDR3 extends over 13 amino acids. V lost 2 bases and J 2 bases, leaving 6 bases between the germline ends. CDR1 and CDR2 from the germline V gene are LNHDA and SQIVND (reference sequence). This CDR3 is CASSIIVQETQYF. For the CDR3, the DNA is TGTGCCAGTAGTATAATTGTGCAAGAGACCCAGTACTTC.

The chain has TRBV18 and TRBJ1-2, with D uncertain. Germline CDR1 and CDR2: KGHSH and LQKENI. V was shortened by 1 base and J by 5 bases, with 11 bases between the two germline ends. This CDR3 spans 14 amino acids. The CDR3 bases are TGTGCCAGCTCACCACTCCCCGAGGCATATGGCTACACCTTC. Translating gives CASSPLPEAYGYTF.

J is TRBJ2-2 and V is TRBV6-6, with TRBD1 as a possible D gene (8 bases). Trimming left V 6 bases short and J 7 bases short, with 18 bases between. The CDR3 spans 15 residues. Germline V gene sequence: CDR1 MNHNY, CDR2 SVGAGI (reference sequence). Written as DNA, the CDR3 is TGTGCCAGCAGCCATCGGACAGGGAGGGACGGGGAGCTGTTTTTT. It yields the protein CASSHRTGRDGELFF.

This clone has a handful of counts. This sequence joins TRBV28 and TRBJ1-1, with D possibly being TRBD1 (6 bases). Trimming removed 10 bases at V and 4 bases at J, with 16 bases between. Per germline, CDR1 MDHEN and CDR2 SYDVKM. This CDR3 region has 13 residues. CDR3 in DNA: TGTGCCACCTTACAGGGAGGGGGCACTGAAGCTTTCTTT. It translates to CATLQGGGTEAFF.

The J gene is TRBJ1-3, the V gene TRBV13, with 9 bases that match TRBD1. Germline-derived CDR1 and CDR2 are PRHDT and FYEKMQ (reference sequence). CDR3 length: 14 residues. V lost 4 bases, J lost 6 bases, and 4 bases stayed unmatched. Here the CDR3 DNA reads TGTGCCAGCAGCTCGTGGACAGGGGAAAACACCATATATTTT. Translation gives CASSSWTGENTIYF.

The chain is built from TRBV7-9 and TRBJ2-5, with D perhaps TRBD1 or TRBD2 (5 bases each). This CDR3 contains 16 residues. Germline V lookup: CDR1 SEHNR, CDR2 FQNEAQ (reference sequence). The V end was cut by 4 bases, the J end by 5 bases, with 20 bases between. CDR3 sequence (DNA): TGTGCCAGCAGCTCTACCCAGGCAGGGAGTAGGGAGACCCAGTACTTC. As protein: CASSSTQAGSRETQYF.

This sequence joins TRBV7-8 and TRBJ2-5; weak D call: TRBD2 (6 bases). The CDR3 extends over 16 amino acids. Germline loops: CDR1 SGHVS, CDR2 FQNEAQ. Between the trimmed V and J ends, which lost 7 bases and 8 bases, there was a span of 26 bases. In DNA form, the CDR3 reads TGTGCCAGCACCGGGGGACGGATGTTGCGGAGGGAAACCCAGTACTTC. This sequence encodes CASTGGRMLRRETQYF.

The chain carries TRBV15 and TRBJ1-5; perhaps TRBD1 as D (6 bases). CDR1 and CDR2 from the germline V gene are LNHNV and YYDKDF (reference sequence). V gave up 4 bases and J gave up 6 bases, with 16 bases separating them. This CDR3 has 15 amino acids. CDR3 in amino acids: CATSTGQRAGQPQHF. Written as DNA, the CDR3 is TGTGCCACCAGCACCGGACAGCGGGCGGGTCAGCCCCAGCATTTT.

The chain couples TRBV7-8 to TRBJ1-2; D might be TRBD1 (6 bases). Germline V lookup: CDR1 SGHVS, CDR2 FQNEAQ. The CDR3 covers 13 residues. V lost 5 bases and J lost 3, with 10 bases in between. CDR3 region: CASSPNRDYGYTF. In nucleotides, the CDR3 is TGTGCCAGCAGCCCCAACAGGGACTATGGCTACACCTTC.

The chain uses TRBV10-3 and TRBJ1-6; D is unclear. Germline CDR1 reads ENHRY; CDR2 reads SYGVKD. The CDR3 covers 13 residues. V gave up 5 bases and J gave up 8 bases, with 10 bases separating them. The CDR3 sequence: CAISSGLDSPLHF. As DNA, the CDR3 is TGTGCCATCAGTTCCGGGTTGGATTCACCCCTCCACTTT.

J is TRBJ2-3 and V is TRBV5-1, with TRBD2 as a possible D gene (6 bases). The CDR3 is made up of 15 amino acids. V shed 4 bases and J shed 4 bases, with 16 bases lying between them. Germline V gene lookup returns CDR1 SGHRS and CDR2 YFSETQ. In nucleotides, the CDR3 is TGCGCCAGCAGCCTCACGGGGGTTGGCCCAGATACGCAGTATTTT. This codes for CASSLTGVGPDTQYF.

This clone is labeled as large (0.1 to 1%). The chain has TRBV27 and TRBJ1-5; maybe TRBD1 (6 bases). The CDR3 runs to 14 residues. CDR1 is MNHEY and CDR2 is SMNVEV in the germline V gene (reference sequence). Trimming left V 4 bases short and J 3 bases short, with 10 bases between. The DNA for the CDR3 is TGTGCCAGCAGTTCCGGGACAAACAATCAGCCCCAGCATTTT. This codes for CASSSGTNNQPQHF.